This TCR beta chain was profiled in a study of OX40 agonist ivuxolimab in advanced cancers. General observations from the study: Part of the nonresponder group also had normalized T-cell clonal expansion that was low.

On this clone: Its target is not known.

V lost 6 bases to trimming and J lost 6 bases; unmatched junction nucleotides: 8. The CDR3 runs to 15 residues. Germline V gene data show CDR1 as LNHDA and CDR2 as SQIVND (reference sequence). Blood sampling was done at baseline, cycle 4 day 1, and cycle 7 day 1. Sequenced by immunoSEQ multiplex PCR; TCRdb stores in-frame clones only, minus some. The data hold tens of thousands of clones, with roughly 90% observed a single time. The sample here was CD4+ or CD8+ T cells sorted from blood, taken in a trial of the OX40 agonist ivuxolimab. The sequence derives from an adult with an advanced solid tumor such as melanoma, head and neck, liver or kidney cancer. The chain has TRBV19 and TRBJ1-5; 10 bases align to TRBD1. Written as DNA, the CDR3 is TGTGCCAGTAGCCCGACAGGGGGCTCGGCTCAGCCCCAGCATTTT. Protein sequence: CASSPTGGSAQPQHF.